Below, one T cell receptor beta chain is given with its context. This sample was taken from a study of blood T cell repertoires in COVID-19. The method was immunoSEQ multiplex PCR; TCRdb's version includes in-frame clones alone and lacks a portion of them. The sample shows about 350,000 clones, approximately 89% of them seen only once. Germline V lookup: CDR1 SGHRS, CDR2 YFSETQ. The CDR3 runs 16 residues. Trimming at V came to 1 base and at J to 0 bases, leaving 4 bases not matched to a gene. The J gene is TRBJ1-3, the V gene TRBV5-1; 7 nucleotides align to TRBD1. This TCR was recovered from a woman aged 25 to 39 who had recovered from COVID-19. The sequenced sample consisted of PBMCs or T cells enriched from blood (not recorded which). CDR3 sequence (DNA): TGCGCCAGCAGCTTGCATGACAGGGCCTCTGGAAACACCATATATTTT. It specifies CASSLHDRASGNTIYF.